This T cell receptor beta chain was observed in a study of response to subunit inactivated influenza vaccine. The study, taken as a whole, reports: Each seasonal influenza vaccination recruits few new T cells, the authors suggested.

Each CDR3 protein gets one entry after TCRdb re-called the RT-PCR reads with MiXCR. The sample records approximately 520,000 distinct CDR3 sequences, 25% being singletons. There are a few counts of this clonotype. What it binds is not known. CDR1 is LGHNA, CDR2 YNFKEQ, per germline. Trimming took 1 base from V and 0 from J, leaving 13 bases between them. This CDR3 spans 16 amino acids. Material: CD4+ T cells sorted from PBMCs, obtained 5 days after vaccination. The chain links TRBV4-2 to TRBJ2-7; D remains unclear. This TCR derives from a man aged 50-59 years who received an inactivated influenza vaccine. CDR3 loop: CASSQASETHSYEQYF. The CDR3 DNA is TGTGCCAGCAGCCAAGCGTCTGAGACACACTCCTACGAGCAGTACTTC.